This entry lists 27 T cell receptor beta chains sequenced from one sample in a study of blood T cells in healthy people across ages. Primers used in a second PCR of about 6 to 12 cycles were a sample-barcoded 5' primer and a J-beta primer mix. TCRdb analysed the 5' RACE reads with MiXCR anew, one entry per CDR3 protein. This sample has about 640,000 distinct CDR3 sequences; under 65% occur once, and the top ten carry over 35%. Sequencing was performed on blood. All receptors derive from a man aged 60 to 69 in good health.

Concerning this clonotype: This likely comes from a read error, as the CDR3 has no conserved phenylalanine or tryptophan at its end. V is TRBV12-3 or TRBV12-4 and J is TRBJ2-3; unclear D gene. V lost 6 bases to trimming and J lost 0 bases, with 13 bases between them. The CDR3 consists of 15 residues. The CDR3 loop is CASSFGRSSTDTQYS. CDR3 bases: TGTGCCAGCAGCTTTGGGCGATCTAGCACAGATACGCAGTATTCT.

This chain uses TRBV3-1 with TRBJ2-7; 9 bases are shared with TRBD2. Germline-derived CDR1 and CDR2 are LGHDT and YNNKEL (reference sequence). The J segment lost 9 bases and the V segment lost 8 bases, leaving 20 bases of the junction unmatched. This CDR3 spans 16 amino acids. CDR3 DNA: TGTGCCAGCGGAGAGAGGTCTAGCGGGGCAAGGAGGAGGCAGTACTTC. Protein product: CASGERSSGARRRQYF.

The chain combines TRBV29-1 with TRBJ2-1; D gene unclear. The J call is uncertain, as TRBJ2-7 better fits the DNA end. CDR1 and CDR2 (germline): SQVTM, ANQGSEA. This CDR3 spans 16 amino acids. The CDR3 DNA reads TGCAGAGCTCTCCCCCCCCCAGGCGCAGAGAACAATGAGCAGTACTTC. This codes for CRALPPPGAENNEQYF.

The chain is built from TRBV4-1 and TRBJ2-7, with 10 bases matching TRBD1. Germline V gene lookup returns CDR1 MGHRA and CDR2 YSYEKL. The CDR3 is made up of 15 amino acids. Trimming cost V 3 bases and J 6 bases; bases outside gene matches: 8. This chain's CDR3 is CASSHLGQGVGEQYF. The CDR3 DNA is TGCGCCAGCAGCCACCTCGGACAGGGGGTTGGCGAGCAGTACTTC.

This clonotype has only a few counts. V is TRBV5-1 and J is TRBJ1-6; a weak D match, TRBD1 (6 bases). Germline-derived CDR1 and CDR2 are SGHRS and YFSETQ. The length of the CDR3 is 14 residues. Trimming took 3 bases from V and 10 from J, leaving 14 bases between them. For the CDR3, the DNA is TGCGCCAGCAGCTACAACAGGGAGGGATCACCCCTCCACTTT. This sequence encodes CASSYNREGSPLHF.

The chain couples TRBV20-1 to TRBJ2-2; D possibly corresponds to TRBD1 (5 bases). Looked up from germline, CDR1 is DFQATT and CDR2 is SNEGSKA (reference sequence). Trimming shortened V by 2 bases and J by 0 bases, and 13 bases separated the two germline ends. The CDR3 covers 16 residues. The CDR3 spells CSARRGGTANTGELFF. The CDR3 bases are TGCAGTGCTAGAAGGGGCGGCACCGCGAACACCGGGGAGCTGTTTTTT.

This clonotype was detected once. Its ends do not fully match the called genes, so a read error is possible. The V call is TRBV4-1, the J call TRBJ2-1, with 12 positions matching TRBD2. CDR3 length: 20 amino acids. Germline CDR1 MGHRA, CDR2 YSYEKL. CDR3 nucleotide sequence: TGCGCCAGTAGCCAAGTGGGTCTAGCGGGGGGGCCGAGTTTAGGCGAGGAGCAGTTCTTC. Residues: CASSQVGLAGGPSLGEEQFF.

The chain recombines TRBV5-1 with TRBJ2-3, with D perhaps matching TRBD2 (5 bases). CDR1 SGHRS and CDR2 YFSETQ come from the germline V gene. The CDR3 contains 15 residues. V shed 5 bases and J shed 0 bases, with 13 bases lying between them. CDR3 loop: CASSRTGASTDTQYF. The CDR3 coding sequence is TGCGCCAGCAGTCGGACTGGCGCGAGCACAGATACGCAGTATTTT.

This clonotype was observed a few times. The chain joins TRBV20-1 to TRBJ2-5, with 12 bases matching TRBD2. This CDR3 spans 14 amino acids. V lost 6 bases and J lost 1; bases outside the gene matches: 3. Germline V lookup: CDR1 DFQATT, CDR2 SNEGSKA (reference sequence). The CDR3 loop is CSALAGGPQETQYF. The CDR3 coding sequence is TGCAGTGCACTAGCGGGGGGCCCCCAAGAGACCCAGTACTTC.

Only a few counts were recorded for this clonotype. The chain uses TRBV7-9 and TRBJ2-7; 8 bases are a match to TRBD2. From germline, CDR1 is SEHNR and CDR2 FQNEAQ (reference sequence). The CDR3 consists of 12 residues. V lost 5 bases to trimming and J lost 5 bases; unmatched junction nucleotides: 2. CDR3 in amino acids: CASSREGHEQYF. Written as DNA, the CDR3 is TGTGCCAGCAGCCGGGAGGGCCACGAGCAGTACTTC.

This clonotype was counted only a few times. The rearrangement links TRBV29-1 to TRBJ2-5, with D possibly being TRBD2 (6 bases). This CDR3 has 15 residues. The germline CDR1 and CDR2 sequences are SQVTM and ANQGSEA. V was shortened by 1 base and J by 4 bases, with 16 bases between the two germline ends. The CDR3 DNA is TGCAGCGTTGAAGGCGGGGAGCCCTTTTCAGAGACCCAGTACTTC. Residues: CSVEGGEPFSETQYF.

This clonotype was found a few times. This sequence joins TRBV20-1 and TRBJ2-3, with 8 nucleotides matching TRBD2. The trim removed 3 bases at V and 9 bases at J, leaving 5 bases unmatched. The CDR3 spans 12 residues. Germline CDR1 is DFQATT and CDR2 is SNEGSKA (reference sequence). The CDR3 region is CSASGGADTQYF. The CDR3 DNA follows: TGCAGTGCTAGCGGGGGGGCTGACACGCAGTATTTT.

There are many counts of this clonotype. This sequence joins TRBV5-1 and TRBJ2-6, with 10 bases fitting TRBD1. Germline CDR1 SGHRS, CDR2 YFSETQ. V was pared by 4 bases and J by 1 base, with 5 bases of the junction left unmatched. The CDR3 sequence is 17 residues long. CDR3 sequence reads: CASSRGQGTSGANVLTF. In DNA, the CDR3 is TGCGCCAGCAGCAGGGGACAGGGGACATCTGGGGCCAACGTCCTGACTTTC.

This clonotype showed up just once. The J gene is TRBJ1-2, the V gene TRBV6-1; no clear D. V lost 0 bases and J 4 bases, leaving 12 bases between the germline ends. Germline V gene sequence: CDR1 MNHNS, CDR2 SASEGT. The CDR3 is made up of 15 amino acids. Here the CDR3 DNA reads TGTGCCAGCAGTGAAGCGGTTCAGGCCGTCTATGGCTACACCTTC. Protein sequence: CASSEAVQAVYGYTF.

This rearrangement joins TRBV3-1 to TRBJ2-7, with 10 bases identical to TRBD1. Germline values: CDR1 LGHDT, CDR2 YNNKEL (reference sequence). This CDR3 comprises 16 residues. The ends lost 5 bases at V and 7 bases at J; junction bases unmatched: 14. The CDR3 nucleotides read TGTGCCAGCAGCGACAGGGGGCTCCCTCTTTACAATGAGCAGTACTTC. Its translation: CASSDRGLPLYNEQYF.

J is TRBJ2-3 and V is TRBV6-5, with 7 positions matching TRBD1. This CDR3 region has 15 residues. The ends lost 9 bases at V and 4 bases at J; junction bases unmatched: 13. Germline V gene sequence: CDR1 MNHEY, CDR2 SVGAGI. The CDR3 region is CASGDTGEPPDTQYF. The CDR3 DNA sequence: TGTGCCAGTGGGGATACAGGGGAACCCCCAGATACGCAGTATTTT.

This chain connects TRBV11-2 to TRBJ2-3; 10 bases are shared with TRBD1. Per germline, CDR1 SGHAT and CDR2 FQNNGV. The V gene end was trimmed by 5 bases and the J gene end by 6 bases; junction bases not matched to a gene: 11. The CDR3 is 16 amino acids. CDR3 amino acids: CASSPRWGQGTDTQYF. The CDR3 region has the DNA TGTGCCAGCAGCCCTAGGTGGGGACAGGGGACGGATACGCAGTATTTT.

The V and J genes are TRBV20-1 and TRBJ2-7; weak D call: TRBD1 (7 bases). In germline, CDR1 is DFQATT, CDR2 SNEGSKA (reference sequence). The CDR3 is made up of 16 amino acids. The V end lost 6 bases, the J end lost 7 bases, and 28 bases lay between the germline ends. The CDR3 sequence is CSAKGARSRGGHEQYF. DNA of the CDR3: TGCAGTGCGAAGGGGGCGCGGAGTCGAGGAGGGCATGAGCAGTACTTC.

The chain carries TRBV7-8 and TRBJ2-2; the D is unclear. The ends were cut back, 8 bases at V and 4 bases at J, with 20 bases in the middle. Germline CDR1 is SGHVS and CDR2 is FQNEAQ. This CDR3 spans 16 amino acids. The CDR3: CASPAGGARGTGELFF. The DNA for the CDR3 is TGTGCCAGCCCAGCCGGTGGCGCACGAGGCACCGGGGAGCTGTTTTTT.

The chain links TRBV6-1 to TRBJ2-5, with D unclear. Trimming took 8 bases from V and 1 from J, leaving 14 bases between them. This CDR3 spans 14 amino acids. In germline, CDR1 is MNHNS, CDR2 SASEGT. The CDR3 DNA sequence: TGTGCCAGCGGCTCTCAGTACCGCCAAGAGACCCAGTACTTC. Translated: CASGSQYRQETQYF.

Of note for this clonotype: The junction differs from germline at one of its ends, possibly a read error. The rearrangement uses TRBV7-7 and TRBJ2-5, with TRBD1 matching 7 bases. Germline CDR1 reads SSHAT; CDR2 reads FNYEAQ (reference sequence). This CDR3 region has 14 residues. CDR3 in DNA: TGTACCAGCAGCCAAGACCGGGACAGAGAGACCCAGTACTTC. Amino acids: CTSSQDRDRETQYF.

The chain recombines TRBV11-2 with TRBJ1-2, with 11 bases fitting TRBD1. CDR3 size: 15 residues. Germline V lookup: CDR1 SGHAT, CDR2 FQNNGV. V lost 4 bases, J lost 6 bases, and 7 bases stayed unmatched. The CDR3 region is CASSSPRTGGNGYTF. The CDR3 DNA is TGTGCCAGCAGCTCCCCCCGGACAGGGGGCAATGGCTACACCTTC.

The chain links TRBV3-1 to TRBJ2-5; D ambiguous. V lost 0 bases, J lost 2 bases, and 13 bases lay in between. Germline lookup yields CDR1 LGHDT and CDR2 YNNKEL (reference sequence). The CDR3 has 16 amino acids. CDR3 sequence: CASSQDQLFFQETQYF. CDR3 DNA: TGTGCCAGCAGCCAAGACCAACTTTTTTTTCAAGAGACCCAGTACTTC.

This clonotype was seen a few times. The rearrangement joins TRBV7-9 to TRBJ2-5; D not certain. The last part of the DNA fits TRBJ2-7 better; the J call may be wrong. Germline CDR1 SEHNR, CDR2 FQNEAQ (reference sequence). The CDR3 consists of 12 residues. CDR3 protein: CASSLTTTEQYF. The CDR3 bases are TGTGCCAGCAGCCTAACCACGACCGAGCAGTACTTC.

V gene TRBV20-1 combines with J gene TRBJ2-1; 12 positions agree with TRBD2. CDR3 length equals 14 residues. V trimming: 5 bases; J trimming: 8 bases; junction bases outside the gene matches: 7. Looked up from germline, CDR1 is DFQATT and CDR2 is SNEGSKA (reference sequence). The CDR3 nucleotides read TGCAGTGCTCCCGGACTAGCGGGGAGGGATGAGCAGTTCTTC. This codes for CSAPGLAGRDEQFF.

The chain combines TRBV3-1 with TRBJ2-3; 9 positions match TRBD2. The CDR3 length is 14 residues. The V segment lost 4 bases and the J segment 5 bases; nucleotides outside the gene matches: 4. The germline V gene encodes CDR1 LGHDT and CDR2 YNNKEL (reference sequence). CDR3 sequence: CASSRGLALDTQYF. CDR3 sequence (DNA): TGTGCCAGCAGCCGGGGACTAGCCCTAGATACGCAGTATTTT.

This clonotype was counted once. This chain joins TRBV5-1 and TRBJ2-3; 9 nucleotides agree with TRBD2. The CDR3 is 17 residues long. Germline CDR1 is SGHRS and CDR2 is YFSETQ. The V and J ends lost 4 bases and 3 bases, in that order; junction bases with no gene match: 12. CDR3 in DNA: TGCGCCAGCAGCGAAACCCCATTAGCGGGGGCAACAGATACGCAGTATTTT. Its translation is CASSETPLAGATDTQYF.